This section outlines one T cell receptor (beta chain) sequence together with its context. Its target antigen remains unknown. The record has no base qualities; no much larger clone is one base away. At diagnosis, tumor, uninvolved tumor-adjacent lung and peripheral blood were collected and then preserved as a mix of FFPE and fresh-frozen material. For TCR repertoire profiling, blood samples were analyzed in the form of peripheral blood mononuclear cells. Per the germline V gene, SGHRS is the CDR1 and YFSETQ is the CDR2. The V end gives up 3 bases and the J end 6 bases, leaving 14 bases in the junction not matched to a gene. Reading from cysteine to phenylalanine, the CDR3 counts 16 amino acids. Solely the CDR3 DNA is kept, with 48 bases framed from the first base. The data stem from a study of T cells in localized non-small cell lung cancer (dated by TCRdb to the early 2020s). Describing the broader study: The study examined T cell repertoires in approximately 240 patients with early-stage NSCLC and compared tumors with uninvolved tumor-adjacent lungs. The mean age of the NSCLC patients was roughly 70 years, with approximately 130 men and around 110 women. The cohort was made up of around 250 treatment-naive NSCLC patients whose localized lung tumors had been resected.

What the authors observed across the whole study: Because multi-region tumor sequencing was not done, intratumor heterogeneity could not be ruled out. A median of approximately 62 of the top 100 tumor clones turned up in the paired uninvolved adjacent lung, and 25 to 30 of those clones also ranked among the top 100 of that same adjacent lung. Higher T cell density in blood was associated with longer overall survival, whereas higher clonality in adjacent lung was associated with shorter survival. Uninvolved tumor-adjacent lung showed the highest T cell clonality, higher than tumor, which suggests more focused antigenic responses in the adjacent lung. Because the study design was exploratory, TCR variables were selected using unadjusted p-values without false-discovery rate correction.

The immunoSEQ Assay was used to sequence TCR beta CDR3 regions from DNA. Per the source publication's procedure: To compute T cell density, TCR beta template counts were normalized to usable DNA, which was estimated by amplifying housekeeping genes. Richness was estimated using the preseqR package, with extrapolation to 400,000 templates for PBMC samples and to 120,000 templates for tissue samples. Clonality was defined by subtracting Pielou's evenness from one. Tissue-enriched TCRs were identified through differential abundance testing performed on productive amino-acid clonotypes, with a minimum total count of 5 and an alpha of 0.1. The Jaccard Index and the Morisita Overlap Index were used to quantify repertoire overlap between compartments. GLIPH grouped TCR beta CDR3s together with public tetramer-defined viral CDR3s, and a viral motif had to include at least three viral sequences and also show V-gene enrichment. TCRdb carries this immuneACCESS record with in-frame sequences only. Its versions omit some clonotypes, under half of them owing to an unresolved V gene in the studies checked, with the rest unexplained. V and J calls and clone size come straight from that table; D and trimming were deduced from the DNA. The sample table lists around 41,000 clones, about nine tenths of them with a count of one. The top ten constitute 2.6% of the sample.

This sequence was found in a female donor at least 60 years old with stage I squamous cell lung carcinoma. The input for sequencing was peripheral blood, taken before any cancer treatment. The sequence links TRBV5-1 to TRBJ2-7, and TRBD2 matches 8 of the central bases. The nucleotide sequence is TGCGCCAGCAGCTCGCTACTAGCGGACTCCTCCCGCGAGCAGTACTTC. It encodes CASSSLLADSSREQYF.